The clone carrying this T cell receptor (beta chain) appeared once. The sequenced template was RNA, covering the TCR beta CDR3 region. HTBI primers served in a first-round RT-PCR, which a second-round multiplex PCR followed. TCRdb processed the multiplex PCR reads anew with MiXCR; each CDR3 protein has one entry. The sample records some 370,000 distinct CDR3 sequences, 17% being singletons. The ends were cut back, 6 bases at V and 3 bases at J, with 9 bases in the middle. Germline CDR1 and CDR2: MNHNS and SASEGT. This CDR3 has 13 amino acids. This record belongs to a study of Graves' ophthalmopathy and Graves' hyperthyroidism.

The sequence came from an adult woman with stable Graves' hyperthyroidism. What was sequenced was peripheral blood. The chain carries TRBV6-1 and TRBJ1-3, with D uncertain. CDR3 loop: CASRGNFGNTIYF. The CDR3 region has the DNA TGTGCCAGCAGAGGAAATTTTGGAAACACCATATATTTT.